This T cell receptor beta chain was captured in a study of blood T cell repertoires in COVID-19. Study-level information: Sites in the United States, Italy and Spain provided acute and convalescent COVID-19 samples. PBMCs, B-cell-depleted T cells, or T cells provided the cDNA or gDNA that made up the material.

Enrolled through a virtual design, the participants were between roughly 18 and 95 years of age and came from 24 US areas. Recovered status applied to Cohort 3 donors who had two consecutive negative PCRs. It also applied to those with clearance or with symptom resolution. The CDR3 is 21 amino acids. With 6 bases clipped from V and 3 bases from J, the junction kept 27 bases outside the gene matches. Germline-derived CDR1 and CDR2 are SGDLS and YYNGEE. This clone appeared a single time. Produced via immunoSEQ multiplex PCR; TCRdb's table is partial and in-frame only. In the table there are over 250,000 clones, more than 70% of which are singletons.

The TCR originated in a woman in her twenties or thirties who had recovered from COVID-19. The chain combines TRBV9 with TRBJ2-7; 10 positions match TRBD2. Sample: PBMCs or T cells enriched from blood (not recorded which). The CDR3 is CASTLTRLASASGGDRYEQYF. CDR3 in DNA: TGTGCCAGCACCCTGACCCGGCTGGCTTCCGCTAGCGGGGGAGACCGCTACGAGCAGTACTTC.